The clone carrying this TCR beta chain was counted between two and nine times. Primers used in a second PCR of about 7 to 11 cycles were a sample-barcoded 5' primer and a J-beta primer mix. Per sample, CDR3-containing paired-end reads numbered at least 2.5 million. TCRdb re-analysed the 5' RACE reads in MiXCR, keeping a single row per CDR3 protein. Of some 760,000 distinct CDR3 sequences in the sample, roughly 25% are singletons; the top ten hold under 4%. The data were obtained in a study of blood T cells in healthy people across ages. About 10 milliliters of peripheral blood were drawn from each donor into EDTA-treated tubes. Germline CDR1 LGHNA, CDR2 YSLEER. V lost 1 base and J lost 5, with 18 bases in between. The CDR3 is 16 amino acids. These data are also associated with another study on T cells of mothers and their children.

The rearrangement uses TRBV4-3 and TRBJ2-7, with D perhaps TRBD2 (6 bases). Sample: blood. The clonotype originates from a boy under 18 in good health. CDR3: CASSQGGWRDGHEQYF. The DNA of the CDR3 is TGCGCCAGCAGCCAAGGGGGTTGGCGGGACGGACACGAGCAGTACTTC.